This record covers a single TCR beta chain. Its cognate antigen is unknown. These data are taken from a study of cytomegalovirus exposure and HLA in healthy donors. Germline assignment: CDR1 MRHNA and CDR2 SNTAGT. Trimming pared 3 bases from V and 9 bases from J, leaving 12 bases between. The CDR3 contains 14 residues. Study outcomes and limitations: In a later analysis, compared with equally common non-associated chains, HLA-associated beta chains were more expanded.

Both 60 Vbeta primers and 13 Jbeta primers went into the PCR. Clones were sequenced by immunoSEQ multiplex PCR, and TCRdb holds only the in-frame ones, with some missing. This table holds tens of thousands of clones, 70% to 90% found once. The chain employs TRBV6-4 and TRBJ1-6; D gene ambiguous. The sequencing input was PBMCs. This TCR was recovered from a human donor in good health. The CDR3 protein is CASSDNGGGSPLHF. DNA for the CDR3: TGTGCCAGCAGTGATAATGGAGGAGGTTCACCCCTCCACTTT.